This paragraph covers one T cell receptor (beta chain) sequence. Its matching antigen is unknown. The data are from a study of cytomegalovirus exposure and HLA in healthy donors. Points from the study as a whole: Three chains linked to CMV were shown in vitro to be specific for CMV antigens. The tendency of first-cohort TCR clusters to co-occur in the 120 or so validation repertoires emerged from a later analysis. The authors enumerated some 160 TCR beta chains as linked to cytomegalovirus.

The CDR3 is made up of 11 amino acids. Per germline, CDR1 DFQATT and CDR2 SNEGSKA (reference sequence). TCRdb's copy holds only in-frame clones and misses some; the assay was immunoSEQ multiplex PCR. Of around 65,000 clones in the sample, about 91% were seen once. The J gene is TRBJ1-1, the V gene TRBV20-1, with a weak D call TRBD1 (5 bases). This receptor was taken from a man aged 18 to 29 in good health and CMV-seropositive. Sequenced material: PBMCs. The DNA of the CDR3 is TGCAGGCAGGGAGGGAACACTGAAGCTTTCTTT. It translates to CRQGGNTEAFF.